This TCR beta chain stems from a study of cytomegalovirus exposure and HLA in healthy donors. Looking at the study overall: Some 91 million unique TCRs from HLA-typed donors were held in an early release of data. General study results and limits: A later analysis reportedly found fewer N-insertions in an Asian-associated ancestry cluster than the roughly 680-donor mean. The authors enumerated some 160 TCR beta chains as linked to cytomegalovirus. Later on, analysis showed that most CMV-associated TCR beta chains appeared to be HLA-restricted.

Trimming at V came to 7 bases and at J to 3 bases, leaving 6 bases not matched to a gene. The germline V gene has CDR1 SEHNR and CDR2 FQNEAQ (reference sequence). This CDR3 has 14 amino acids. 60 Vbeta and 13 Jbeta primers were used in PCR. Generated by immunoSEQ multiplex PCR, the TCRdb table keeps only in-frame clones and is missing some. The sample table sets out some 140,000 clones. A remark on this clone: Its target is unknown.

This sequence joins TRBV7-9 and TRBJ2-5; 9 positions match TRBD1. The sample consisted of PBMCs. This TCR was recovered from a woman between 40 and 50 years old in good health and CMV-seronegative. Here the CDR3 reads CASNRDRVEETQYF. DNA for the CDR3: TGTGCCAGCAACCGGGACAGGGTGGAAGAGACCCAGTACTTC. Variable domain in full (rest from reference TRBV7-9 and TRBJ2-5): DTGVSQNPRHKITKRGQNVTFRCDPISEHNRLYWYRQTLGQGPEFLTYFQNEAQLEKSRLLSDRFSAERPKGSFSTLEIQRTEQGDSAMYLCASNRDRVEETQYFGPGTRLLVL.